The 20 T cell receptor beta chains in this list originate from one sample, sequenced in a study of T cell responses to AZD1222 COVID-19 vaccine. Sequenced by immunoSEQ multiplex PCR; TCRdb stores in-frame clones only, minus some. The table lists about 93,000 clones, 89% of them singletons, with over 2.5% in the top ten. Sequenced here: peripheral blood, sampled on day 0 of MenACWY control vaccination. These receptors were collected from an adult in good health.

In DNA, the CDR3 is TGTGCCAGCAGCTTGAAACCGAATACCTACGAGCAGTACTTC. This encodes CASSLKPNTYEQYF. The chain is built from TRBV5-6 and TRBJ2-7; D gene ambiguous. Germline CDR1 SGHDT, CDR2 YYEEEE. The length of the CDR3 is 14 residues. The V end was cut by 1 base, the J end by 2 bases, with 10 bases between. Based on the CDR3 plus reference TRBV5-6 and TRBJ2-7, the full variable domain is DAGVTQSPTHLIKTRGQQVTLRCSPKSGHDTVSWYQQALGQGPQFIFQYYEEEERQRGNFPDRFSGHQFPNYSSELNVNALLLGDSALYLCASSLKPNTYEQYFGPGTRLTVT.

V is TRBV19 and J is TRBJ1-1; 9 nucleotides match TRBD1. The CDR3 totals 14 residues. Germline V gene lookup returns CDR1 LNHDA and CDR2 SQIVND (reference sequence). Germline trimming cut 6 bases from V and 1 base from J; bases unmatched to any gene: 3. This CDR3 reads CASRLGQGNTEAFF. The DNA of the CDR3 is TGTGCCAGTAGGTTGGGACAGGGGAACACTGAAGCTTTCTTT.

The CDR3 nucleotides are TGTGCCAGCAGCCACTCACAGGGGGCTGAAAAACTGTTTTTT. Protein: CASSHSQGAEKLFF. V is TRBV14 and J is TRBJ1-4, with 9 bases lining up with TRBD1. The CDR3 contains 14 residues. Trimming cost V 3 bases and J 7 bases; bases outside gene matches: 3. Per the germline V gene, CDR1 is SGHDN and CDR2 is FVKESK.

The rearrangement links TRBV10-3 to TRBJ1-6; D gene ambiguous. The CDR3 extends over 16 amino acids. V was clipped by 10 bases and J by 7 bases, with 23 bases between them. The germline V gene encodes CDR1 ENHRY and CDR2 SYGVKD. The CDR3 region is CATKEGNRVSNSPLHF. Here the CDR3 DNA reads TGTGCCACAAAAGAGGGTAACCGGGTATCGAATTCACCCCTCCACTTT.

This sequence joins TRBV7-2 and TRBJ1-6; the match to TRBD1 covers 9 bases. The CDR3 runs 16 residues. Losses at the gene ends were 0 bases for V and 8 bases for J; bases not matched to a gene: 5. The germline gives CDR1 SGHTA, CDR2 FQGNSA. CDR3 region: CASSLAQGARDSPLHF. CDR3 coding DNA: TGTGCCAGCAGCTTAGCACAGGGGGCCAGAGATTCACCCCTCCACTTT.

The chain is built from TRBV5-1 and TRBJ2-7; D not resolved. Germline lookup yields CDR1 SGHRS and CDR2 YFSETQ. The V and J ends lost 0 bases and 5 bases respectively, with 6 bases between them. This CDR3 has 12 residues. This chain's CDR3 is CASSLERDEQYF. The CDR3 nucleotides are TGCGCCAGCAGCTTGGAAAGGGACGAGCAGTACTTC.

The chain couples TRBV6-1 to TRBJ2-1; 11 bases fit TRBD2. Germline trimming cut 4 bases from V and 7 bases from J; bases unmatched to any gene: 6. CDR3 size: 15 residues. CDR1 is MNHNS, CDR2 SASEGT, per germline. Here the CDR3 DNA reads TGTGCCAGCAGTGGAGCTAGCGGGGGGATGAATGAGCAGTTCTTC. Translating gives CASSGASGGMNEQFF.

The chain is built from TRBV6-5 and TRBJ1-4; D is undetermined. The CDR3 is 14 residues long. In germline, CDR1 is MNHEY, CDR2 SVGAGI. Trimming removed 6 bases from V and 8 bases from J, with 16 bases in between. For the CDR3, the DNA is TGTGCCAGCAGGACGACCCTCGTTAGGGAAAAACTGTTTTTT. Translated, it gives CASRTTLVREKLFF.

The CDR3 here is CSVAGDEQYF. The CDR3 nucleotides are TGCAGCGTTGCCGGGGACGAGCAGTACTTC. The chain carries TRBV29-1 and TRBJ2-7, with D possibly being TRBD2 (5 bases). The CDR3 extends over 10 amino acids. Germline values: CDR1 SQVTM, CDR2 ANQGSEA. Deletions cut 4 bases from V and 5 bases from J, with 6 bases between.

The V call is TRBV30, the J call TRBJ1-6, with unresolved D. Germline CDR1 and CDR2: GTSNPN and SVGIG (reference sequence). The V gene lost 0 bases and the J gene lost 7 bases, with 10 bases spanning the gap. The CDR3 sequence is 14 residues long. For the CDR3, the DNA is TGTGCCTGGAGTGTGGAGCAAAGGAATTCACCCCTCCACTTT. This codes for CAWSVEQRNSPLHF.

The V gene is TRBV10-1, the J gene TRBJ2-1; TRBD1 agrees at 8 bases. This CDR3 spans 16 amino acids. Looked up from germline, CDR1 is WNHNN and CDR2 is SYGVQD (reference sequence). V trimming: 6 bases; J trimming: 7 bases; junction bases outside the gene matches: 14. CDR3 in amino acids: CASSEEDRETDNEQFF. Here the CDR3 DNA reads TGCGCCAGCAGCGAGGAGGACAGGGAAACGGATAATGAGCAGTTCTTC.

This clone was observed a single time. This chain joins TRBV14 and TRBJ2-1; perhaps TRBD1 as D (5 bases). This CDR3 spans 13 amino acids. From germline, CDR1 is SGHDN and CDR2 FVKESK. Trimming left V 4 bases short and J 9 bases short, with 13 bases between. The CDR3 coding sequence is TGTGCCAGCAGCCTCCCAGGGATTGGTGAGCAGTTCTTC. The encoded protein is CASSLPGIGEQFF.

This chain joins TRBV9 and TRBJ2-7, with 9 bases aligning to TRBD1. The CDR3 extends over 15 amino acids. The trim removed 0 bases at V and 3 bases at J, leaving 4 bases unmatched. The V gene's germline CDR1 is SGDLS and CDR2 YYNGEE. DNA for the CDR3: TGTGCCAGCAGCGTAGTCCCGGGACAGGGCTACGAGCAGTACTTC. As protein: CASSVVPGQGYEQYF.

The chain employs TRBV9 and TRBJ1-2; D gene ambiguous. CDR1 and CDR2 (germline): SGDLS, YYNGEE. CDR3 length equals 13 residues. V was pared by 4 bases and J by 4 bases, with 11 bases between. The CDR3 nucleotides are TGTGCCAGCAGCCCTGCTTTGGCCTATGGCTACACCTTC. It specifies CASSPALAYGYTF.

V and J are TRBV5-6 and TRBJ1-1; TRBD1 agrees at 10 bases. The CDR3 spans 14 residues. In germline, CDR1 is SGHDT, CDR2 YYEEEE. V was pared by 4 bases and J by 6 bases, with 6 bases of the junction left unmatched. This CDR3 reads CASSDGQGGAEAFF. The CDR3 DNA follows: TGTGCCAGCAGCGACGGACAGGGGGGAGCTGAAGCTTTCTTT.

CDR3 coding DNA: TGTGCCAGCAGTTACAACATCGCTGGAAACACCATATATTTT. The encoded protein is CASSYNIAGNTIYF. The chain joins TRBV6-5 to TRBJ1-3; D gene unclear. The V and J ends lost 2 bases and 2 bases respectively, with 7 bases between them. The CDR3 extends over 14 amino acids. Germline V gene lookup returns CDR1 MNHEY and CDR2 SVGAGI.

This clone was picked up one time. In nucleotides, the CDR3 is TGTGCCACACAGCGGGAGCCGAACACTGAAGCTTTCTTT. Its translation: CATQREPNTEAFF. J is TRBJ1-1 and V is TRBV19; D unclear. This CDR3 comprises 13 residues. V was shortened by 10 bases and J by 1 base, with 13 bases between the two germline ends. Germline loops: CDR1 LNHDA, CDR2 SQIVND (reference sequence).

The chain recombines TRBV14 with TRBJ2-5; D not resolved. The CDR3 spans 16 residues. Germline V CDR1 and CDR2: SGHDN, FVKESK. Trimming stripped 3 bases from V and 5 bases from J, with 19 bases between. The CDR3 region is CASSHWTGSTPETQYF. The CDR3 nucleotides read TGTGCCAGCAGCCACTGGACCGGATCAACCCCCGAGACCCAGTACTTC. The whole variable domain, remainder taken from reference TRBV14 and TRBJ2-5, is EAGVTQFPSHSVIEKGQTVTLRCDPISGHDNLYWYRRVMGKEIKFLLHFVKESKQDESGMPNNRFLAERTGGTYSTLKVQPAELEDSGVYFCASSHWTGSTPETQYFGPGTRLLVL.

The CDR3 nucleotides read TGCGCCAGCAGCCCGGACGGCCATGGCTACACCTTC. It encodes CASSPDGHGYTF. The J gene is TRBJ1-2, the V gene TRBV5-1; no clear D gene. V dropped 4 bases and J dropped 6 bases, with 10 bases sitting between them. Germline V gene lookup returns CDR1 SGHRS and CDR2 YFSETQ. This CDR3 region has 12 residues.

The V gene is TRBV11-2, the J gene TRBJ1-2; tentatively, D is TRBD1 (6 bases). This CDR3 has 13 amino acids. V lost 0 bases to trimming and J lost 4 bases, with 6 bases between them. CDR1 is SGHAT and CDR2 is FQNNGV in the germline V gene. The CDR3 here is CASSLEQGYGYTF. CDR3 DNA: TGTGCCAGCAGCTTAGAACAGGGCTATGGCTACACCTTC.